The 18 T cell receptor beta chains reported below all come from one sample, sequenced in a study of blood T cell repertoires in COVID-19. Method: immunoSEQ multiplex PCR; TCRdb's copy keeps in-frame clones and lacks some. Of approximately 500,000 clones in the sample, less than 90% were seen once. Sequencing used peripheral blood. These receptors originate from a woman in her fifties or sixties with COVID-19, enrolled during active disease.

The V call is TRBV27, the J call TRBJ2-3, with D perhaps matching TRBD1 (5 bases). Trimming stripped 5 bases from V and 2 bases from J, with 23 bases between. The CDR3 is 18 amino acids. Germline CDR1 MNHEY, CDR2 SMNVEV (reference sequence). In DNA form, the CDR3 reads TGTGCCAGCAGTCCCAGGGATGGCCTTTTACGGGTCACAGATACGCAGTATTTT. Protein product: CASSPRDGLLRVTDTQYF.

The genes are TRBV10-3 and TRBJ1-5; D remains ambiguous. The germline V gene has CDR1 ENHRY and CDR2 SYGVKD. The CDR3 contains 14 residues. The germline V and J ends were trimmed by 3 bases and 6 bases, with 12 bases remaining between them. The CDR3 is CAISDDITRQPQHF. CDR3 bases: TGTGCCATCAGTGACGACATTACTCGTCAGCCCCAGCATTTT.

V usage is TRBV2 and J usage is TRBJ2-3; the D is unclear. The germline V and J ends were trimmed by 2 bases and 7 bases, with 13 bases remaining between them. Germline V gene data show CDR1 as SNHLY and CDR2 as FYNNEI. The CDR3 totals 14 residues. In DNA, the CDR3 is TGTGCCAGCAGTGAAAGTCTTGAGCTGTATACGCAGTATTTT. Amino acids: CASSESLELYTQYF.

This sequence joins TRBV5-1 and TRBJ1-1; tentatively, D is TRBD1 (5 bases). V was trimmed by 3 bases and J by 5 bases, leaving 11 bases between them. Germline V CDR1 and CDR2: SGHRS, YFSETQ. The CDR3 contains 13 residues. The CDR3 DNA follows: TGCGCCAGCAGCTCGGCCCGGGGGACTGAAGCTTTCTTT. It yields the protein CASSSARGTEAFF.

In DNA, the CDR3 is TGTGCCAGTAACATACCGACTAGCGAGGATACGCAGTATTTT. It translates to CASNIPTSEDTQYF. The chain links TRBV19 to TRBJ2-3; 8 bases agree with TRBD2. V lost 7 bases and J lost 6; bases outside the gene matches: 9. The CDR3 has 14 residues. Germline-derived CDR1 and CDR2 are LNHDA and SQIVND (reference sequence).

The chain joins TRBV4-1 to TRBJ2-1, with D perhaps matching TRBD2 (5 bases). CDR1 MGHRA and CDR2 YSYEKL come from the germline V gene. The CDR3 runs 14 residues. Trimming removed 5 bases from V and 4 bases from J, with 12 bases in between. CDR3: CASSSSGSYNEQFF. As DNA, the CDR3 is TGCGCCAGCAGCTCCTCGGGATCTTACAATGAGCAGTTCTTC.

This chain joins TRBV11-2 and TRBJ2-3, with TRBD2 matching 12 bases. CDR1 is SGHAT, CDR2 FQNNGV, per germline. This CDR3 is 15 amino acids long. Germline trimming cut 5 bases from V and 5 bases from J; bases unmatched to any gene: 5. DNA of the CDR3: TGTGCCAGCAGCGCCCTAGCGGGGGGGCTAGATACGCAGTATTTT. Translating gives CASSALAGGLDTQYF.

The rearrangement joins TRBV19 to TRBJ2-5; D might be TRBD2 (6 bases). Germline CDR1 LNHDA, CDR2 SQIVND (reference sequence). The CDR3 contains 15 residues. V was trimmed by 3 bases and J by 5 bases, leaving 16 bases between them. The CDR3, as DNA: TGTGCCAGTAGTATCGGGGGACCCCGAGGGGAGACCCAGTACTTC. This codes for CASSIGGPRGETQYF.

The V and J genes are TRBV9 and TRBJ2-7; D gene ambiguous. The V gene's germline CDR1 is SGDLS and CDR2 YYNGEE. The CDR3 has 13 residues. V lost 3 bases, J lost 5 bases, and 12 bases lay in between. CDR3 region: CASSGTRGDEQYF. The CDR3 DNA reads TGTGCCAGCAGCGGCACCAGAGGCGACGAGCAGTACTTC.

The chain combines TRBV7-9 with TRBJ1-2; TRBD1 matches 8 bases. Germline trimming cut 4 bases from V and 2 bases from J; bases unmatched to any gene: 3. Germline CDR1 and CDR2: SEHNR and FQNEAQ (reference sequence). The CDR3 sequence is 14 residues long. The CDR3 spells CASSSTGGNYGYTF. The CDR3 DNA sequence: TGTGCCAGCAGCTCCACAGGGGGGAACTATGGCTACACCTTC.

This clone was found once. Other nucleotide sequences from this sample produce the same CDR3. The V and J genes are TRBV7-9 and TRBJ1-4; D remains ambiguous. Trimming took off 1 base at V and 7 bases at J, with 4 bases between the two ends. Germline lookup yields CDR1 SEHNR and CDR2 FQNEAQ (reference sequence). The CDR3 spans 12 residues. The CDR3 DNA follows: TGTGCCAGCAGCTTAGGAGGTGAAAAACTGTTTTTT. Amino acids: CASSLGGEKLFF.

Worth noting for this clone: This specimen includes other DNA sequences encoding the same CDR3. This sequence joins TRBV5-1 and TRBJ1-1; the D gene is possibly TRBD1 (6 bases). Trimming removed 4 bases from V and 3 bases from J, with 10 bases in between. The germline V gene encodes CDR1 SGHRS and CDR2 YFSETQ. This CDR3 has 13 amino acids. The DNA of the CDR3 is TGCGCCAGCAGCCTAGGGGGAGACACTGAAGCTTTCTTT. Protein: CASSLGGDTEAFF.

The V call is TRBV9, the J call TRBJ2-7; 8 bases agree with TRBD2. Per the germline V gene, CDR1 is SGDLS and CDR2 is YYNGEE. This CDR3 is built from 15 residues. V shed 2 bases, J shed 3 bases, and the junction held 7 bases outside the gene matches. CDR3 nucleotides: TGTGCCAGCAGCGTGGGAGCGGGGGTTAGCTACGAGCAGTACTTC. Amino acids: CASSVGAGVSYEQYF.

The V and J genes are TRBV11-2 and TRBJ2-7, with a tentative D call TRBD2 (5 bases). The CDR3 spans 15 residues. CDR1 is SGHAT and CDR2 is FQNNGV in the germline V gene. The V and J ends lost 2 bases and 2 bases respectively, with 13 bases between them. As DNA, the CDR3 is TGTGCCAGCAGCTTAACCCGGGGTCCGACCTACGAGCAGTACTTC. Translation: CASSLTRGPTYEQYF.

The CDR3 DNA reads TGTGCCAGCTCACCGGCCAGGGGTGGGGCTTTCTTT. Its protein product is CASSPARGGAFF. V is TRBV18 and J is TRBJ1-1; maybe TRBD1 (6 bases). Germline-derived CDR1 and CDR2 are KGHSH and LQKENI. With 3 bases removed from V and 11 bases from J, the gap between germline ends came to 13 bases. The CDR3 extends over 12 amino acids.

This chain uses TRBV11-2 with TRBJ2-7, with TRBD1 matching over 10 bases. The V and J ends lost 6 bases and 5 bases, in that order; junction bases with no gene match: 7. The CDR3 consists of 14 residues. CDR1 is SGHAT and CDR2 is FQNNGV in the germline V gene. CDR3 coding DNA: TGTGCCAGCAGTCACGACAGGGGGCTGGACGAGCAGTACTTC. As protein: CASSHDRGLDEQYF.

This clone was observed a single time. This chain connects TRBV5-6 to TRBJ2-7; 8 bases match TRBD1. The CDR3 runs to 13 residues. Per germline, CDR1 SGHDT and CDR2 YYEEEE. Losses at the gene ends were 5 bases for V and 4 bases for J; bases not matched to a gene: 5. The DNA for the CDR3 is TGTGCCAGCAGGGGGACAGGACCTTACGAGCAGTACTTC. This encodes CASRGTGPYEQYF.

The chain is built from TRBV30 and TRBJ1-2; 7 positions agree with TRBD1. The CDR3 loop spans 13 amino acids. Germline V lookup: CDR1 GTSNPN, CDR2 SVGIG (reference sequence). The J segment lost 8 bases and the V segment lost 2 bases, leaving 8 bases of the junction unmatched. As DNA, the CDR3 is TGTGCCTGGAGTCCAGGGGCAGGGGGAGGCTACACCTTC. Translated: CAWSPGAGGGYTF.